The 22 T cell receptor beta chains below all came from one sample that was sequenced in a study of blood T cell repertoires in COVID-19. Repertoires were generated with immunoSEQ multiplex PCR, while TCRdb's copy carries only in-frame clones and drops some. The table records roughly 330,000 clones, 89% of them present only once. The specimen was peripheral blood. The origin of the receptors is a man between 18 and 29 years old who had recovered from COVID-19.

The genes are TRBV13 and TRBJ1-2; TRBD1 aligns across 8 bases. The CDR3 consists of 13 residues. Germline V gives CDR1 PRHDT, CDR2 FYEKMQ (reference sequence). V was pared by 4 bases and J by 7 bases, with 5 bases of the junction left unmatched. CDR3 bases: TGTGCCAGCAGCTACCAGGGGGCCGGTGGCTACACCTTC. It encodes CASSYQGAGGYTF.

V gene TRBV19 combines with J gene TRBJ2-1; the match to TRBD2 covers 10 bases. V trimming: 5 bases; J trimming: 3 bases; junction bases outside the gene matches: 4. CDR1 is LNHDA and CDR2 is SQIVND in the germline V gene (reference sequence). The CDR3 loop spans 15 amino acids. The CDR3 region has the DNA TGTGCCAGTAGTCTCGCTAGCGGGAGCTACAATGAGCAGTTCTTC. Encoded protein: CASSLASGSYNEQFF.

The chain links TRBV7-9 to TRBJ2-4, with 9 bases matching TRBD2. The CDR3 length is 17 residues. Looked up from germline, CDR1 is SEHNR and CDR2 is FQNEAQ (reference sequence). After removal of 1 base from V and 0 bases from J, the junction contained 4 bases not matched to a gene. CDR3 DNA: TGTGCCAGCAGCTTAGGTACTAGCGGGCTAGCCAAAAACATTCAGTACTTC. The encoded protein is CASSLGTSGLAKNIQYF. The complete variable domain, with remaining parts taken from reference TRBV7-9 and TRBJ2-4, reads DTGVSQNPRHKITKRGQNVTFRCDPISEHNRLYWYRQTLGQGPEFLTYFQNEAQLEKSRLLSDRFSAERPKGSFSTLEIQRTEQGDSAMYLCASSLGTSGLAKNIQYFGAGTRLSVL.

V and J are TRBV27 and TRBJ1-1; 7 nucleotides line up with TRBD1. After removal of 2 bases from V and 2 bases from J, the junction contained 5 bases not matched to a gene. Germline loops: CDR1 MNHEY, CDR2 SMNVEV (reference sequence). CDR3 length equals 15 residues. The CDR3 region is CASSLRQGGNTEAFF. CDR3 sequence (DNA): TGTGCCAGCAGTTTAAGGCAGGGGGGTAACACTGAAGCTTTCTTT.

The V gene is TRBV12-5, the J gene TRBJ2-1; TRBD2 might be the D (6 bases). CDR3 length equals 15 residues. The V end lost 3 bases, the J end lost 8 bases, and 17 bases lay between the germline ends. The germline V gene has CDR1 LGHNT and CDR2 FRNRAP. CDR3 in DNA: TGTGCTAGTGGTTTTGGATCGGGGGTTGGCGATGAGCAGTTCTTC. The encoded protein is CASGFGSGVGDEQFF.

The CDR3 DNA follows: TGCGCCAGCAGCCCCTCCGGGACTTCCATAAAGGGCGAGCAGTACTTC. Its protein is CASSPSGTSIKGEQYF. The rearrangement links TRBV4-1 to TRBJ2-7, with D perhaps TRBD2 (6 bases). The germline gives CDR1 MGHRA, CDR2 YSYEKL. This CDR3 comprises 16 residues. V was shortened by 4 bases and J by 6 bases, with 22 bases between the two germline ends.

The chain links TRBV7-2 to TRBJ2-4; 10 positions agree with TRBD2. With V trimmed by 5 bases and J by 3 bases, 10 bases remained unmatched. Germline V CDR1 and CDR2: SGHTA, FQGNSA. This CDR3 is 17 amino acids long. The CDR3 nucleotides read TGTGCCAGCAGCGCCGAAGGACTAGCGGACATCAAAAACATTCAGTACTTC. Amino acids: CASSAEGLADIKNIQYF.

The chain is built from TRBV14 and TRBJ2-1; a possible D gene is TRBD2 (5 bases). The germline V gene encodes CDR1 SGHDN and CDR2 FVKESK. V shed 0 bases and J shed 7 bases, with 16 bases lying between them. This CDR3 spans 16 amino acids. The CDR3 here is CASSQDWMTSGNEQFF. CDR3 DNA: TGTGCCAGCAGCCAAGATTGGATGACCTCGGGAAATGAGCAGTTCTTC.

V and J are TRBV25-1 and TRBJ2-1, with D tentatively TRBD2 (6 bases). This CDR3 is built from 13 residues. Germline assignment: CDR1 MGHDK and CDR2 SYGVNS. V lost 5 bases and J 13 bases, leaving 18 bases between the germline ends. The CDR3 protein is CASSSLSSDSQFF. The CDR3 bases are TGTGCCAGCAGTTCTCTCTCTAGCGATAGCCAGTTCTTC. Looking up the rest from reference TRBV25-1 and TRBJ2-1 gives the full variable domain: EADIYQTPRYLVIGTGKKITLECSQTMGHDKMYWYQQDPGMELHLIHYSYGVNSTEKGDLSSESTVSRIRTEHFPLTLESARPSHTSQYLCASSSLSSDSQFFGPGTRLTVL.

CDR3 amino acids: CASSFGGKVTDTQYF. DNA for the CDR3: TGCGCCAGCAGCTTCGGCGGGAAGGTCACAGATACGCAGTATTTT. The J gene is TRBJ2-3, the V gene TRBV5-1; tentative D call: TRBD2 (6 bases). Germline CDR1 SGHRS, CDR2 YFSETQ. Between the trimmed V and J ends, which lost 2 bases and 2 bases, there was a span of 12 bases. This CDR3 spans 15 amino acids.

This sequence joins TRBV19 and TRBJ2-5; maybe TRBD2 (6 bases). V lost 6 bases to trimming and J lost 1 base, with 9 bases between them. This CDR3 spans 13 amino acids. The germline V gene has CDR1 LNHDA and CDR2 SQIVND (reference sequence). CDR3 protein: CASSRDSQETQYF. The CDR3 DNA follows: TGTGCCAGTAGCAGGGACTCCCAAGAGACCCAGTACTTC. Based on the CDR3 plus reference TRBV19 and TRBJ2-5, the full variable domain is DGGITQSPKYLFRKEGQNVTLSCEQNLNHDAMYWYRQDPGQGLRLIYYSQIVNDFQKGDIAEGYSVSREKKESFPLTVTSAQKNPTAFYLCASSRDSQETQYFGPGTRLLVL.

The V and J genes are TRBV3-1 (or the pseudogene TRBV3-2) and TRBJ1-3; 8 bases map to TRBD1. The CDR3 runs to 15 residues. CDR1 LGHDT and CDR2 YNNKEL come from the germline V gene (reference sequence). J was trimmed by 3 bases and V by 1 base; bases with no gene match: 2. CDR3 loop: CASSQGTGGGNTIYF. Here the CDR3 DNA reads TGTGCCAGCAGCCAAGGTACAGGGGGTGGAAACACCATATATTTT.

The CDR3 loop reads CASSYSRTGASYEQYF. CDR3 nucleotides: TGTGCCAGCAGTTACTCCAGGACAGGAGCCTCCTACGAGCAGTACTTC. This chain links TRBV6-5 with TRBJ2-7, with TRBD1 matching 7 bases. With V trimmed by 0 bases and J by 0 bases, 5 bases remained unmatched. CDR1 is MNHEY and CDR2 is SVGAGI in the germline V gene. This CDR3 spans 16 amino acids.

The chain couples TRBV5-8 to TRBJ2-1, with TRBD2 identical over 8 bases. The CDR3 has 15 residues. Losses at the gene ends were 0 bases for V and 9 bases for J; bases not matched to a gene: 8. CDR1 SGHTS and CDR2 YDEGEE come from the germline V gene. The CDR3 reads CASSLAQREIVEQFF. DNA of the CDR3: TGTGCCAGCAGCTTGGCCCAGCGGGAGATCGTTGAGCAGTTCTTC.

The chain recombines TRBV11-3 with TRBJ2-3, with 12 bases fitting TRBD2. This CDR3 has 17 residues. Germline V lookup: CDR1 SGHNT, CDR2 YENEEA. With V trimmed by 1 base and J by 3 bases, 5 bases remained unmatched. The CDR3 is CASSLGTGTSGTDTQYF. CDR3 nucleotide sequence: TGTGCCAGCAGCTTAGGGACCGGGACTAGCGGGACAGATACGCAGTATTTT.

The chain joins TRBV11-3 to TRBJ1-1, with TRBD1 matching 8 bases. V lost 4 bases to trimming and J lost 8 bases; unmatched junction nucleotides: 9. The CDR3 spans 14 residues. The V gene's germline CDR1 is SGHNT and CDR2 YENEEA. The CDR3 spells CASSSGTGSDEAFF. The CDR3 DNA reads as TGTGCCAGCAGCTCCGGGACAGGATCGGACGAAGCTTTCTTT.

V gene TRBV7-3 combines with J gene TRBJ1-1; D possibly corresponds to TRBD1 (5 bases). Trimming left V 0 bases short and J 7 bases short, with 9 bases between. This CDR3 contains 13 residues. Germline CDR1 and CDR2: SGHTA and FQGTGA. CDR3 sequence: CASSLTTGGEAFF. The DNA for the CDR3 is TGTGCCAGCAGCTTAACCACGGGGGGTGAAGCTTTCTTT.

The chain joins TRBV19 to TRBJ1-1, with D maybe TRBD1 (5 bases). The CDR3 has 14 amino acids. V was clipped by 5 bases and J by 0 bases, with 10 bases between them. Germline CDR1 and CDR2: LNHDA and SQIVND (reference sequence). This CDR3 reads CASSDSFMNTEAFF. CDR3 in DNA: TGTGCCAGTAGTGACAGCTTCATGAACACTGAAGCTTTCTTT. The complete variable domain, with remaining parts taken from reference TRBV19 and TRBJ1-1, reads DGGITQSPKYLFRKEGQNVTLSCEQNLNHDAMYWYRQDPGQGLRLIYYSQIVNDFQKGDIAEGYSVSREKKESFPLTVTSAQKNPTAFYLCASSDSFMNTEAFFGQGTRLTVV.

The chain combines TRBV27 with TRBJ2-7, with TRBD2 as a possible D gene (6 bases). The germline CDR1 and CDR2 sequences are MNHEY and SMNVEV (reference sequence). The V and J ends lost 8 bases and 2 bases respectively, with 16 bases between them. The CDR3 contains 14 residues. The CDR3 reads CASGPGTAAYEQYF. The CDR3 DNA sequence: TGTGCCAGCGGCCCCGGGACTGCAGCCTACGAGCAGTACTTC.

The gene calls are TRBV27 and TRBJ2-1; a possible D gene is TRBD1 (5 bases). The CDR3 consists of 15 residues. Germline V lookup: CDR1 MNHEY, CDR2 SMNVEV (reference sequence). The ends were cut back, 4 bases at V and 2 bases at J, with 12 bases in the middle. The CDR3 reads CASSSRVLPYNEQFF. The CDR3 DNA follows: TGTGCCAGCAGTTCCAGGGTCCTTCCCTACAATGAGCAGTTCTTC.

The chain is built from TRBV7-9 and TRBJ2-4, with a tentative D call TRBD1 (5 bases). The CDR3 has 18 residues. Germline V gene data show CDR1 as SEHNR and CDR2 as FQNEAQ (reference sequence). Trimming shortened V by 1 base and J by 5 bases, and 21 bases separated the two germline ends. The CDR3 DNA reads TGTGCCAGCAGCTTAGTCCCAGGGAACGGTAGTGCGGAAAACATTCAGTACTTC. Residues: CASSLVPGNGSAENIQYF.

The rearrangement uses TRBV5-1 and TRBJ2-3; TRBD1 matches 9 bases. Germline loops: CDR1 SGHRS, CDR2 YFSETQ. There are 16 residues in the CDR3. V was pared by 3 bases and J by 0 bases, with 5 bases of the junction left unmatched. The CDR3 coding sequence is TGCGCCAGCAGCTATACCGGGACAGGGAGCACAGATACGCAGTATTTT. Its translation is CASSYTGTGSTDTQYF.